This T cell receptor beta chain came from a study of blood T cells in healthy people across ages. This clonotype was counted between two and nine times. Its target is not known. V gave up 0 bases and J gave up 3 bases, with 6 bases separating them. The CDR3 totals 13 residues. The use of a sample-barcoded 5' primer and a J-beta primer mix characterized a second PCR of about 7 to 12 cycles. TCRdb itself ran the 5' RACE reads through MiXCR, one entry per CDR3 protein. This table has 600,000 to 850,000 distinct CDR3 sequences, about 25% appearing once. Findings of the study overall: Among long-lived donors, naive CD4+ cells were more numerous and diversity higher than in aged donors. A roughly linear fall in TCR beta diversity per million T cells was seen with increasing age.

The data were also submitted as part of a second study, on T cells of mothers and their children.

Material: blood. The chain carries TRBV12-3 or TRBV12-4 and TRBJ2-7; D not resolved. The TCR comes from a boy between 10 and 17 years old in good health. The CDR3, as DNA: TGTGCCAGCAGTTTAGCAGACGTCTACGAGCAGTACTTC. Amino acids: CASSLADVYEQYF.